This TCR beta chain was identified during a study of PD-L1 blockade in urothelial cancer. Study at large: Once treatment had started, blood was analyzed at 3 weeks (second dose) and again at 6 weeks.

The V gene's germline CDR1 is MNHNS and CDR2 SASEGT. CDR3 length: 14 amino acids. V lost 2 bases to trimming and J lost 2 bases; unmatched junction nucleotides: 0. The table came from immunoSEQ multiplex PCR; TCRdb's copy has only in-frame clones and leaves some out. Here the sample spans about 50,000 clones, roughly 80% being singletons. As to time point: peripheral blood 6 weeks after treatment start. The J gene is TRBJ1-3, the V gene TRBV6-1, with 7 positions matching TRBD1. The sequence was obtained from a man in his 70s with urothelial cancer. The specimen was PBMCs, collected around atezolizumab (anti-PD-L1) treatment. The CDR3 reads CASSEQGAGNTIYF. DNA for the CDR3: TGTGCCAGCAGTGAACAGGGGGCTGGAAACACCATATATTTT.